Listed here are 17 T cell receptor beta chains from one sample, sequenced in a study of Ad26.COV2.S vaccination and SARS-CoV-2 variants. TCRdb keeps only in-frame clones here, not all; method: immunoSEQ multiplex PCR. The profile shows about 94,000 clones, more than 70% of them singletons. The material was peripheral blood, obtained after recovery from COVID-19. The receptors come from a human donor who had recovered from COVID-19.

This clone was observed a handful of times. CDR3 DNA sequence: TGTGCCAGCAGTTTGGGAGGGGAGAATTATGGCTACACCTTC. Translating gives CASSLGGENYGYTF. This chain joins TRBV28 and TRBJ1-2; D is possibly TRBD1 (5 bases). The V and J ends lost 3 bases and 5 bases respectively, with 13 bases between them. This CDR3 has 14 amino acids. Per the germline V gene, CDR1 is MDHEN and CDR2 is SYDVKM.

The J gene is TRBJ1-2, the V gene TRBV28; D gene unclear. The germline V gene has CDR1 MDHEN and CDR2 SYDVKM. Trimming removed 5 bases from V and 1 base from J, with 11 bases in between. The CDR3 covers 14 residues. CDR3 sequence (DNA): TGTGCCAGCAGTGTCGGAAAGAGTAACTATGGCTACACCTTC. This translates into CASSVGKSNYGYTF.

This chain connects TRBV7-9 to TRBJ1-2; D unclear. Germline CDR1 and CDR2: SEHNR and FQNEAQ (reference sequence). CDR3 length equals 9 residues. V was shortened by 1 base and J by 13 bases, with 4 bases between the two germline ends. This CDR3 is CASSLGGTF. Here the CDR3 DNA reads TGTGCCAGCAGCTTAGGAGGCACCTTC.

The V call is TRBV5-6, the J call TRBJ1-1, with D maybe TRBD1 (5 bases). Trimming cost V 1 base and J 7 bases, with 14 bases left between them. The germline CDR1 and CDR2 sequences are SGHDT and YYEEEE. CDR3 length: 14 residues. The CDR3 DNA sequence: TGTGCCAGCAGCTTGATGGCAGGGTGGGGTGAAGCTTTCTTT. Encoded protein: CASSLMAGWGEAFF.

The rearrangement joins TRBV6-5 to TRBJ1-1, with TRBD1 matching 7 bases. With 7 bases clipped from V and 1 base from J, the junction kept 6 bases outside the gene matches. The germline gives CDR1 MNHEY, CDR2 SVGAGI. The CDR3 covers 14 residues. In DNA, the CDR3 is TGTGCCAGCATGCCGGGACAGCCGAACACTGAAGCTTTCTTT. Its translation is CASMPGQPNTEAFF.

J is TRBJ2-5 and V is TRBV3-1 (or the pseudogene TRBV3-2), with 7 bases fitting TRBD1. Trimming at V came to 0 bases and at J to 5 bases, leaving 18 bases not matched to a gene. The CDR3 is made up of 19 amino acids. Germline loops: CDR1 LGHDT, CDR2 YNNKEL (reference sequence). The CDR3 protein is CASSQDNQSGDSVLETQYF. The DNA of the CDR3 is TGTGCCAGCAGCCAAGATAATCAATCCGGGGACAGTGTTCTGGAGACCCAGTACTTC.

A note on this clone: At one end, the junction sequence differs from germline, possibly due to a read error. V usage is TRBV28 and J usage is TRBJ1-1; a weak D match, TRBD1 (5 bases). The CDR3 contains 11 residues. Germline assignment: CDR1 MDHEN and CDR2 SYDVKM. The CDR3 loop is CASSFRDLQGF. DNA of the CDR3: TGTGCCAGCAGTTTCCGGGACCTTCAGGGCTTT.

The CDR3 DNA reads as TGTGCCAGCAGCTTAGTAGCAGGGGGCGCCAGCCGAAACACTGAAGCTTTCTTT. Its protein product is CASSLVAGGASRNTEAFF. The chain has TRBV7-9 and TRBJ1-1, with TRBD1 identical over 8 bases. Losses at the gene ends were 1 base for V and 2 bases for J; bases not matched to a gene: 12. Germline assignment: CDR1 SEHNR and CDR2 FQNEAQ (reference sequence). This CDR3 spans 18 amino acids.

This clone has more than one count but fewer than ten. J is TRBJ2-3 and V is TRBV6-2 or TRBV6-3, with 10 bases matching TRBD2. This CDR3 region has 14 residues. V was pared by 5 bases and J by 5 bases, with 4 bases of the junction left unmatched. From germline, CDR1 is MNHEY and CDR2 SVGEGT. CDR3 protein: CASSPRLAGDTQYF. In nucleotides, the CDR3 is TGTGCCAGCAGTCCAAGACTAGCGGGAGATACGCAGTATTTT.

The rearrangement uses TRBV4-2 and TRBJ1-2, with 7 nucleotides matching TRBD1. V dropped 3 bases and J dropped 8; count of bases not matched to a gene: 12. Germline V gene data show CDR1 as LGHNA and CDR2 as YNFKEQ. This CDR3 spans 15 amino acids. The CDR3 sequence is CASSQRTQGEGGYTF. For the CDR3, the DNA is TGTGCCAGCAGCCAGCGTACCCAGGGGGAAGGAGGCTACACCTTC.

CDR3 DNA sequence: TGTGCCAGCAGCTTTAGTAGGGAAGATACGCAGTATTTT. Translating gives CASSFSREDTQYF. This chain joins TRBV7-2 and TRBJ2-3; D unclear. Germline loops: CDR1 SGHTA, CDR2 FQGNSA. V lost 3 bases and J lost 5, with 9 bases in between. The CDR3 is 13 residues long.

This clone appeared once. V usage is TRBV5-6 and J usage is TRBJ1-5; 7 nucleotides line up with TRBD1. With V trimmed by 1 base and J by 6 bases, 7 bases remained unmatched. Germline loops: CDR1 SGHDT, CDR2 YYEEEE. The CDR3 runs to 15 residues. CDR3 nucleotides: TGTGCCAGCAGCTTGTATACAGGGGCGAGTCAGCCCCAGCATTTT. This encodes CASSLYTGASQPQHF.

The rearrangement joins TRBV21-1 to TRBJ1-3. TRBV21-1 represents a pseudogene. This CDR3 is built from 15 residues. The DNA of the CDR3 is TGTGCCAGCAGCAGAAACGGGACGGGGAAACAGTGTATATATTTT. It codes for CASSRNGTGKQCIYF.

The CDR3 region is CASSYSGGLPGELFF. The CDR3 bases are TGTGCCAGCAGTTACAGCGGGGGGCTACCCGGGGAGCTGTTTTTT. The V and J genes are TRBV6-2 or TRBV6-3 and TRBJ2-2; 9 nucleotides line up with TRBD2. The CDR3 totals 15 residues. V lost 2 bases, J lost 6 bases, and 4 bases stayed unmatched. CDR1 and CDR2 from the germline V gene are MNHEY and SVGEGT.

V is TRBV5-1 and J is TRBJ2-1, with 7 bases lining up with TRBD2. The CDR3 runs to 15 residues. The junction had 12 bases not matched to a gene; V was cut back by 2 bases and J by 10 bases. Germline V lookup: CDR1 SGHRS, CDR2 YFSETQ. This CDR3 reads CASSFSTAGEREQFF. As DNA, the CDR3 is TGCGCCAGCAGCTTTAGTACGGCGGGAGAACGGGAGCAGTTCTTC.

The V call is TRBV11-2, the J call TRBJ2-1; perhaps TRBD2 as D (5 bases). The CDR3 has 16 amino acids. The germline gives CDR1 SGHAT, CDR2 FQNNGV. Trimming left V 0 bases short and J 6 bases short, with 15 bases between. In DNA, the CDR3 is TGTGCCAGCAGCTTAGATAGCCTATATCGGGGCAATGAGCAGTTCTTC. This encodes CASSLDSLYRGNEQFF.

The rearrangement links TRBV19 to TRBJ1-1; D unresolved. Trimming removed 6 bases at V and 0 bases at J, with 14 bases between. Germline V gene sequence: CDR1 LNHDA, CDR2 SQIVND (reference sequence). The CDR3 runs 15 residues. The CDR3 sequence is CASRGNFVVNTEAFF. CDR3 DNA: TGTGCCAGTAGAGGGAATTTCGTCGTGAACACTGAAGCTTTCTTT.